This T cell receptor beta chain was sequenced during a study of Tregs in tolerant kidney transplant recipients. Data came from immunoSEQ multiplex PCR; TCRdb stores just in-frame clones and leaves some out. The table includes more than 95,000 clones, 92% detected once. Germline CDR1 is SGHAT and CDR2 is FQNNGV. V lost 6 bases, J lost 8 bases, and 16 bases lay in between. The CDR3 has 14 residues. This chain links TRBV11-2 with TRBJ1-4; maybe TRBD1 (6 bases). The sequencing sample was made of CD4+ T cells from blood. The receptor was isolated from a human donor in good health. The CDR3 nucleotides read TGTGCCAGCAGGTACGGGGGGCGAGGCGAAAAACTGTTTTTT. It codes for CASRYGGRGEKLFF.